These T cell receptor beta chains were read from a single sample in a study of CD8+CD57+ T cells in acquired aplastic anemia. Each CDR3 protein is one row after TCRdb ran MiXCR on the reads. This sample has about 190,000 distinct CDR3 sequences; roughly half occur once, and the top ten carry 15% to 20%. Sequenced material: sorted CD4+, CD8+, or CD8+CD57+ T cells (not recorded which) from PBMCs. Receptors originate from a human donor in good health, serving as a control. The conserved cysteine and the conserved F or W are not part of the CDR3 here.

TRBV19,ASSIAWGSYEQY
TRBV5-1,ASSSAATGNYGYT
TRBV19,ASSGRNTEAF
TRBV5-1,ASTLTGTAVTGELF
TRBV29-1,SVEDLDISEQF
TRBV15,ATSRVETGSSYEQY
TRBV27,ASSPGTAQKGYNEQF
TRBV12-3/TRBV12-4,ASSFFNSPLH
TRBV5-8,ASRQGLLNTEAF
TRBV7-9,ASSSMAQGGNIQY
TRBV29-1,SVEVVRNYGYT
TRBV9,ASSVVEDQQF
TRBV29-1,SVSSGKNYGYT
TRBV20-1,SASVMGPNQPQH
TRBV9,ASSRDGGNFGSPLH
TRBV7-9,ASSLEELTVNYGYT
TRBV20-1,SARRGLLYGYT
TRBV9,ASSVGDRPNSPLH
TRBV2,ATAGPSGAEQY